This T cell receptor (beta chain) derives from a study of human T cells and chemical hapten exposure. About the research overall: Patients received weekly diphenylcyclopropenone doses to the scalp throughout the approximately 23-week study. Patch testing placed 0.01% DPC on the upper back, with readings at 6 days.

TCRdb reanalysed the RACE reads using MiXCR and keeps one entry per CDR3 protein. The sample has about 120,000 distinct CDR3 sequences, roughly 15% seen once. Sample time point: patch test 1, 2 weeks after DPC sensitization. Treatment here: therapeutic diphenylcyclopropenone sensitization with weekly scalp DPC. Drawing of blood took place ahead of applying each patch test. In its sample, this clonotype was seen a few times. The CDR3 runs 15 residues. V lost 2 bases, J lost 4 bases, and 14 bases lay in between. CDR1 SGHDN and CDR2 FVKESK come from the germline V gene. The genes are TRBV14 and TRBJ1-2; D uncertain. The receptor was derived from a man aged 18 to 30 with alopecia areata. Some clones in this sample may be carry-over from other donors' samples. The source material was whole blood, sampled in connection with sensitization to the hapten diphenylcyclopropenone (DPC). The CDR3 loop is CASSQNVGPIYGYTF. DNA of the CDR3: TGTGCCAGCAGCCAAAACGTAGGACCCATCTATGGCTACACCTTC.